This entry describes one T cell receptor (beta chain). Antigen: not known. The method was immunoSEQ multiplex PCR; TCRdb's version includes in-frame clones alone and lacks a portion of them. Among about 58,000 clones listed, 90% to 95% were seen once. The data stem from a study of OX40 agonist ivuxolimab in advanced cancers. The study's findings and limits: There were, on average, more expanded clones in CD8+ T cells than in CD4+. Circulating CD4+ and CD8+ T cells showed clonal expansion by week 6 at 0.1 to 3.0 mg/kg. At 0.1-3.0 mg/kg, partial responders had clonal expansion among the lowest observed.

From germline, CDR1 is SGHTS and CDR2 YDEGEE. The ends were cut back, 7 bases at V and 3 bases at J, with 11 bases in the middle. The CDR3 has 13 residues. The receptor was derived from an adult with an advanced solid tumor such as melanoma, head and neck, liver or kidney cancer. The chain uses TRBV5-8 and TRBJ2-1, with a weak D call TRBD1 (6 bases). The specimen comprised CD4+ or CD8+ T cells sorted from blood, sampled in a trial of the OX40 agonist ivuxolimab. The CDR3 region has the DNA TGTGCCAGCCACAGGGAAATCTACAATGAGCAGTTCTTC. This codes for CASHREIYNEQFF.